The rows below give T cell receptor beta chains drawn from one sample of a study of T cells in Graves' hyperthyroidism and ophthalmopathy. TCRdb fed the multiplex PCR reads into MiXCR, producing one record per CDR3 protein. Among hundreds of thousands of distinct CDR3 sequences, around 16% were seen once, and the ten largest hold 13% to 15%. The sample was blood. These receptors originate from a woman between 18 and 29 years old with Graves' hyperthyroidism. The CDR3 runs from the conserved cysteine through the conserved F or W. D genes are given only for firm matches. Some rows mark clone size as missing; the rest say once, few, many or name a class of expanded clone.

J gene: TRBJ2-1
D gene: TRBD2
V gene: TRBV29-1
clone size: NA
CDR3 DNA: TGCAGCGTCCGAAGGGGAGCGGGAGCCTTATTTGAGCAGTTCTTC
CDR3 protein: CSVRRGAGALFEQFF

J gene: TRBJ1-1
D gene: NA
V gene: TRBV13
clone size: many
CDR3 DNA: TGTGCCAGCAGCTTAAGATCGAGGGCTGAAGCTTTCTTT
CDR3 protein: CASSLRSRAEAFF

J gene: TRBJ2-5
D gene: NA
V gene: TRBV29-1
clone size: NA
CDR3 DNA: TGCAGCGTTTTCACGCCCGTTGTAGAGACCCAGTACTTC
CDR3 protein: CSVFTPVVETQYF

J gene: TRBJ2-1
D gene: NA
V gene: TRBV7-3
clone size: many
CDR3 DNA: TGTGCCAGCAGCCAAGAGGGGTACAATGAGCAGTTCTTC
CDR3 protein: CASSQEGYNEQFF

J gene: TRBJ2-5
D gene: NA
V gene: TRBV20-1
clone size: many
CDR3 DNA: TGCAGTGCTCCAGACAGCTTCCAAGAGACCCAGTACTTC
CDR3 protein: CSAPDSFQETQYF

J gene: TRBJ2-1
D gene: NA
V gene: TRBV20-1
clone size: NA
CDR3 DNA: TGCAGTGCCCCCCCCTCAAGCTACAATGAGCAGTTCTTC
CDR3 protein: CSAPPSSYNEQFF

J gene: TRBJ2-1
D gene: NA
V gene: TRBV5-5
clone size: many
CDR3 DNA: TGTGCCAGCGGGGTAGGGTCTGAGCAGTTCTTC
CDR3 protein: CASGVGSEQFF

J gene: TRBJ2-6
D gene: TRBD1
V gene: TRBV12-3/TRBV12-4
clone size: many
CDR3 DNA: TGTGCCAGCAGTTTAGCGCTGGGCAGGGGGTACGGGGCTGGGGCCAACGTCCTGACTTTC
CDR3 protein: CASSLALGRGYGAGANVLTF

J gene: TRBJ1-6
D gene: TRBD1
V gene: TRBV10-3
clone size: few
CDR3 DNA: TGTGCAACGAGTCCGGGACAGGGGAATAATTCACCCCTCCACTTT
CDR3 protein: CATSPGQGNNSPLHF

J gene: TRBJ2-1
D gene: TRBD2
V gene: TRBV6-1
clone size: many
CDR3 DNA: TGTGCCAGCAGTTTGAATAGCGGGACGGATGAGCAGTTCTTC
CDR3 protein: CASSLNSGTDEQFF

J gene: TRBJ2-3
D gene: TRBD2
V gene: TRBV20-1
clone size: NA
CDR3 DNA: TGCAGTGCTAGTATTCTCCCTAGCGGGGGGGCCTTGGCGCAGTATTTT
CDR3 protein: CSASILPSGGALAQYF

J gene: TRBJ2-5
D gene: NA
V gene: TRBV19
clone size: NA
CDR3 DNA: TGTGCCAGTAGTATAGCAACGGGGCAAGAGACCCAGTACTTC
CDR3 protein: CASSIATGQETQYF

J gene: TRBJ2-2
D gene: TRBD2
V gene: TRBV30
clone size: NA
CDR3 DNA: TGTGCCTGGAGGGGAGGGACTAGAAACACCGGGGAGCTGTTTTTT
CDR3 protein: CAWRGGTRNTGELFF

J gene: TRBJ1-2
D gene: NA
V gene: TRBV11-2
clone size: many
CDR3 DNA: TGTGCCAGCAGCCGTAGTCTAGGGGATGGCTACACCTTC
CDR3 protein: CASSRSLGDGYTF

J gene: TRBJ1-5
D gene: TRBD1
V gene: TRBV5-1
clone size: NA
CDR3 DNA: TGCGCCAGCAGCTCCGACAGGGGGGACTATAGCAATCAGCCCCAGCATTTT
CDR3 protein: CASSSDRGDYSNQPQHF

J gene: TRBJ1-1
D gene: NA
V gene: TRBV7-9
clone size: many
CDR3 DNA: TGTGCCAGCAGCTTCCAGCTGAACACTGAAGCTTTCTTT
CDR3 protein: CASSFQLNTEAFF

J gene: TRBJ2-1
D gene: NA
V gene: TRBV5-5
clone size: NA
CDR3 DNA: TGTGCCAGCAGCCCCAGCCAGGGGCACTACAATGAGCAGTTCTTC
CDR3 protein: CASSPSQGHYNEQFF

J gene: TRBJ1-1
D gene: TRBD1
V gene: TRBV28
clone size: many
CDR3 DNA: TGTGCCAGCAGTTCCCAAGGGACAGGCACTGAAGCTTTCTTT
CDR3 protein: CASSSQGTGTEAFF

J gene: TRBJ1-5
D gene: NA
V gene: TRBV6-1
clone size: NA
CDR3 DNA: TGTGCCAGCAGAGACCCATCCGTAGGCTGGCCCCAGCATTTT
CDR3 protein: CASRDPSVGWPQHF

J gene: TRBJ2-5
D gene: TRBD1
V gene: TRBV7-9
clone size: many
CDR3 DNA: TGTGCCAGCAGCGGCGGGCGGACAGGGTTCCCAGAGACCCAGTACTTC
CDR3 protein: CASSGGRTGFPETQYF

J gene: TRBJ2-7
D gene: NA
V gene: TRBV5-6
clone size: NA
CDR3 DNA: TGTGCCAGCAGCCCCGACGTCGACAGGTTGAACGAGCAGTACTTC
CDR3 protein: CASSPDVDRLNEQYF

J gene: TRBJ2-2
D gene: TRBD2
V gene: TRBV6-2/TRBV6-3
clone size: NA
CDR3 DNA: TGTGCCAGCAGTTACTCTAGCGGGGGGCACACCGGGGAGCTGTTTTTT
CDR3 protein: CASSYSSGGHTGELFF

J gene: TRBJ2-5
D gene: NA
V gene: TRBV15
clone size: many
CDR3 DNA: TGTGCCACCAGCAGGGCTTATGAAAACCAAGAGACCCAGTACTTC
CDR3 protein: CATSRAYENQETQYF

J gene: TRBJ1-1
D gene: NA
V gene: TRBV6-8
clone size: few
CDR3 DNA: TGTGCCAGCAGTTACGGGGCGGCCACTGAAGCTTTCTTT
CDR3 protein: CASSYGAATEAFF

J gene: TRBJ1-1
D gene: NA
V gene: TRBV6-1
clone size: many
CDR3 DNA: TGTGCCAGCAGGACCGGGACATCTCTGTTCAACACTGAAGCTTTCTTT
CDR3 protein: CASRTGTSLFNTEAFF

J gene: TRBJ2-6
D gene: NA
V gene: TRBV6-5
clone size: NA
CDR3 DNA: TGTGCCAGCAGTTGGGGCAGGCAAACGGGAGACGTCCTGACTTTC
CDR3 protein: CASSWGRQTGDVLTF

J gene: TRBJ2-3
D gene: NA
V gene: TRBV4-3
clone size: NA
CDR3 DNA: TGCGCCAGCAGCCAAGAAAGAGGCACAGATACGCAGTATTTT
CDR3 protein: CASSQERGTDTQYF

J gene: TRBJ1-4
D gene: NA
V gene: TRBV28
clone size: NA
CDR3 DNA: TGTGCCAGCAGTTTCCAGGGCCGAGGGGGGAGAAAACTGTTTTTT
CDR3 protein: CASSFQGRGGRKLFF

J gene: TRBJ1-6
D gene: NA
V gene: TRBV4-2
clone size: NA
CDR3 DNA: TGTGCCAGCAGCCAAGATCTCGTTATGGCCCTGAGCGCCCTCCACTTT
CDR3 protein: CASSQDLVMALSALHF